This TCR beta chain was sequenced during a study of blood T cell repertoires in COVID-19. Across the study: The origin of the acute and convalescent COVID-19 samples was the United States, Italy and Spain. Sample material is recorded as cDNA or gDNA derived from T cells, B-cell-depleted T cells, or PBMCs.

Germline CDR1 is LGHDT and CDR2 is YNNKEL (reference sequence). V was clipped by 0 bases and J by 6 bases; unmatched bases: 3. CDR3 length equals 17 residues. Original processing notes: Amplification of reference gene primers was used by the study to estimate nucleated cell counts. This table comes from immunoSEQ multiplex PCR, and its TCRdb copy is limited to in-frame clones, with some not included. The V and J calls and clone size are taken from that table; D and trimming were inferred from the DNA. This sample has about 97,000 clones, with around nine tenths found just once. This chain connects TRBV3-1 (or the pseudogene TRBV3-2) to TRBJ2-2; 14 bases are shared with TRBD2. This receptor was taken from a human donor in a cohort sampled during active COVID-19. What was sequenced was peripheral blood. This CDR3 reads CASSQDRTSGRPGELFF. The CDR3 DNA is TGTGCCAGCAGCCAAGATCGGACTAGCGGGAGGCCCGGGGAGCTGTTTTTT.